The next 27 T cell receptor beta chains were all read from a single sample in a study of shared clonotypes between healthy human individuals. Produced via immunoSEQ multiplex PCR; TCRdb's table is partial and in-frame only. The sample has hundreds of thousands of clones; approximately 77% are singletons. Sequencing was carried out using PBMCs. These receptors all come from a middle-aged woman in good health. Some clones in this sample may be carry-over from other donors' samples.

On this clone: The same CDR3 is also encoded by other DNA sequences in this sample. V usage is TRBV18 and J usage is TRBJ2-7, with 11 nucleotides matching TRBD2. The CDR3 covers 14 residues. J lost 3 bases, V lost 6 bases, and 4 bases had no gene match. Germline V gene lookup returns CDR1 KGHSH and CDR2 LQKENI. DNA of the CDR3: TGTGCCAGCTCCTCCGGGACTAGCGGCTACGAGCAGTACTTC. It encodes CASSSGTSGYEQYF. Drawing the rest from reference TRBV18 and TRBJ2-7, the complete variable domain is NAGVMQNPRHLVRRRGQEARLRCSPMKGHSHVYWYRQLPEEGLKFMVYLQKENIIDESGMPKERFSAEFPKEGPSILRIQQVVRGDSAAYFCASSSGTSGYEQYFGPGTRLTVT.

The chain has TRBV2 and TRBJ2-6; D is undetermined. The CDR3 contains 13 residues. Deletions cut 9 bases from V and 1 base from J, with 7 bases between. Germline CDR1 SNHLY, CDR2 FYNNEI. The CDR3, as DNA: TGTGCCAGAAGGGCGTCTGGGGCCAACGTCCTGACTTTC. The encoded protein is CARRASGANVLTF.

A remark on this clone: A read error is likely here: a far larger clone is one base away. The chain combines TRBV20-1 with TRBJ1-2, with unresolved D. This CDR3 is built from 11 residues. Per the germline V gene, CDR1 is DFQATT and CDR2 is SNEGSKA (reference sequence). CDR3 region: CSAGRGEGYNF. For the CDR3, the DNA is TGCAGTGCCGGACGTGGGGAAGGCTACAACTTC.

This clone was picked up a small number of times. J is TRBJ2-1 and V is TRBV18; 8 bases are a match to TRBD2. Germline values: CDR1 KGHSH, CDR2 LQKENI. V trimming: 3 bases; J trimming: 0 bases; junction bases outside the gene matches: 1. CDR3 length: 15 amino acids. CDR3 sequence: CASSPGTSSYNEQFF. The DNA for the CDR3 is TGTGCCAGCTCACCCGGGACTAGCTCCTACAATGAGCAGTTCTTC.

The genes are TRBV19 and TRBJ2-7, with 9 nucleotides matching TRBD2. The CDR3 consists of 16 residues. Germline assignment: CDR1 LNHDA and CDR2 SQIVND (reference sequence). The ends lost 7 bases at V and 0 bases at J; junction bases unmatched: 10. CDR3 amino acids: CASKQAGGPSSYEQYF. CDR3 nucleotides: TGTGCCAGTAAACAAGCGGGAGGCCCGAGCTCCTACGAGCAGTACTTC. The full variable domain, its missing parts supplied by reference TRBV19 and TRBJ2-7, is DGGITQSPKYLFRKEGQNVTLSCEQNLNHDAMYWYRQDPGQGLRLIYYSQIVNDFQKGDIAEGYSVSREKKESFPLTVTSAQKNPTAFYLCASKQAGGPSSYEQYFGPGTRLTVT.

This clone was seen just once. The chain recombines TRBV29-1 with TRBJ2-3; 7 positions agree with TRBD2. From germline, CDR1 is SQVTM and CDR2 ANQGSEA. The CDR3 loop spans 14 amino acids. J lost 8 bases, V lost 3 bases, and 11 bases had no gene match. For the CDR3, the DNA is TGCAGCGTTGATAAGGGAGGGGTGTCGGGTACGCAGTATTTT. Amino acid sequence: CSVDKGGVSGTQYF.

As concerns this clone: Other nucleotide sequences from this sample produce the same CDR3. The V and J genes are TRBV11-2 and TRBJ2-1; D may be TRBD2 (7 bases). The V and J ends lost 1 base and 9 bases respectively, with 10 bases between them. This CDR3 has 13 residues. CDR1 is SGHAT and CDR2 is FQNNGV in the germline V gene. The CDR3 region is CASSLVGGGEQFF. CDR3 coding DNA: TGTGCCAGCAGCTTAGTGGGAGGGGGTGAGCAGTTCTTC.

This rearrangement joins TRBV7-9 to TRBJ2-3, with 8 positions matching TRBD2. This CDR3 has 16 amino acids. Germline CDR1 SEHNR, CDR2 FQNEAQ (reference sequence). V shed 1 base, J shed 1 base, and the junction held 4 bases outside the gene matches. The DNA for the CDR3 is TGTGCCAGCAGCTTAGATGCGGGAGGTGGCACAGATACGCAGTATTTT. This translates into CASSLDAGGGTDTQYF.

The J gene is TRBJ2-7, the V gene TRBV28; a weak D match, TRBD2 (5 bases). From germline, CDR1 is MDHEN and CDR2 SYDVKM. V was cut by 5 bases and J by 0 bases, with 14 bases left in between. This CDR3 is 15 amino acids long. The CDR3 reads CASSRHPAGSYEQYF. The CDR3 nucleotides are TGTGCCAGCAGTAGGCACCCCGCGGGCTCCTACGAGCAGTACTTC.

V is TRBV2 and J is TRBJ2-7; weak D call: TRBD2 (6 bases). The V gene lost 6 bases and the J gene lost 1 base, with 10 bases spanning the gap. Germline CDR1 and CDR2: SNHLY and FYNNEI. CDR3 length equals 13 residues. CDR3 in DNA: TGTGCCAGCAGGACTAGTTCTTCCTACGAGCAGTACTTC. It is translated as CASRTSSSYEQYF.

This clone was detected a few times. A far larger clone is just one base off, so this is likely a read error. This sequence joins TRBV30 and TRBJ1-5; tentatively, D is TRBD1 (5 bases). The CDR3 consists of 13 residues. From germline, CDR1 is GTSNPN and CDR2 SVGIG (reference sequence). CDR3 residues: CAWADSFNQLQHF. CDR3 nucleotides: TGTGCCTGGGCAGACAGTTTCAATCAGCTCCAGCATTTT. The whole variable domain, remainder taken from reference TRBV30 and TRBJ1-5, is SQTIHQWPATLVQPVGSPLSLECTVEGTSNPNLYWYRQAAGRGLQLLFYSVGIGQISSEVPQNLSASRPQDRQFILSSKKLLLSDSGFYLCAWADSFNQLQHFGDGTRLSIL.

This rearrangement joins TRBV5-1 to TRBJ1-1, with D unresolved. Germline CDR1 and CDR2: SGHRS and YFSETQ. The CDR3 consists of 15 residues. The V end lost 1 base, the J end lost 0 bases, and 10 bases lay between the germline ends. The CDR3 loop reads CASSLSAALNTEAFF. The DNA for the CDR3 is TGCGCCAGCAGCTTGTCGGCCGCGTTGAACACTGAAGCTTTCTTT.

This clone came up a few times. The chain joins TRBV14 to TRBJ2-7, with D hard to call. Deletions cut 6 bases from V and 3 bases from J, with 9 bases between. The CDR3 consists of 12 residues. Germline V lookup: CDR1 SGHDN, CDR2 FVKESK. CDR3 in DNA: TGTGCCAGCAGTACAGTCCGCTACGAGCAGTACTTC. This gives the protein CASSTVRYEQYF.

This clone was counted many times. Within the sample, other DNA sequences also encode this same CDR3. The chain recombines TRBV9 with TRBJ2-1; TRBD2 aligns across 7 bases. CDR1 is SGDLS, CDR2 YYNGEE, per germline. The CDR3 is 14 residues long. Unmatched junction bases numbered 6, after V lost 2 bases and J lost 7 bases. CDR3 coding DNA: TGTGCCAGCAGCGTTGGCGGGAGTGGTAATGAGCAGTTCTTC. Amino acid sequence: CASSVGGSGNEQFF.

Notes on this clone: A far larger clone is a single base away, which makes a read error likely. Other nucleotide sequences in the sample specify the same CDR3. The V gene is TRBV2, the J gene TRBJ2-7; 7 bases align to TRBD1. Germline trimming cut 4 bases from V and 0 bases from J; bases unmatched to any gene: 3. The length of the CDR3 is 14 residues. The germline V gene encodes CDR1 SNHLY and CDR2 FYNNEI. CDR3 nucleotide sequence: TGTGCCAGCAGTGTTTCAGGGGGCTCCTACGAGCAGTACTTC. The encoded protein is CASSVSGGSYEQYF. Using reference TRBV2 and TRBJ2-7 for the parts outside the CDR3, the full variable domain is EPEVTQTPSHQVTQMGQEVILRCVPISNHLYFYWYRQILGQKVEFLVSFYNNEISEKSEIFDDQFSVERPDGSNFTLKIRSTKLEDSAMYFCASSVSGGSYEQYFGPGTRLTVT.

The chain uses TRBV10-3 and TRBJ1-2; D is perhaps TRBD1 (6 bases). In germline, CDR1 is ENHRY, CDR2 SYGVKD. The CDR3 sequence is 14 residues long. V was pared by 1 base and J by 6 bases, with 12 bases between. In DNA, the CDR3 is TGTGCCATCAGTGAGTTTCTGGCAGGGGATGGCTACACCTTC. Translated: CAISEFLAGDGYTF.

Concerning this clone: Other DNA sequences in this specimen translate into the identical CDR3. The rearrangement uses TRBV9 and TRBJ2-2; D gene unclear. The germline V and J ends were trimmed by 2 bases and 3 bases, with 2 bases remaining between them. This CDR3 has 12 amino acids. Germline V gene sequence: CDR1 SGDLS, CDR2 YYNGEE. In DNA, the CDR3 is TGTGCCAGCAGCGTTTACACCGGGGAGCTGTTTTTT. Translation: CASSVYTGELFF.

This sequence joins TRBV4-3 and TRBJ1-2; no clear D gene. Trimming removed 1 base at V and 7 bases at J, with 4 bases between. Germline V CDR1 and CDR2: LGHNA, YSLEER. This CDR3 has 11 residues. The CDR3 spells CASSQGAGYTF. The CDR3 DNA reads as TGCGCCAGCAGCCAAGGGGCTGGCTACACCTTC.

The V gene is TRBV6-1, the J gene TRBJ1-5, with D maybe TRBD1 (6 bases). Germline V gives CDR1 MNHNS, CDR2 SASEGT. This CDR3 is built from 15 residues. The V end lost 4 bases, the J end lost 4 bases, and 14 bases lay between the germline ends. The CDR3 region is CASSGSYTGNQPQHF. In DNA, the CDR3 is TGTGCCAGCAGTGGCTCATATACAGGGAATCAGCCCCAGCATTTT.

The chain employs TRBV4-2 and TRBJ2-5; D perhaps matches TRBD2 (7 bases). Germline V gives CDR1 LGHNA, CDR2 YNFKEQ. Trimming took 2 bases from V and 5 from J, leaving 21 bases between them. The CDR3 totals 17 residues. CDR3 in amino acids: CASSQWGGQGLRETQYF. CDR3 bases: TGTGCCAGCAGCCAATGGGGAGGGCAGGGGCTTCGGGAGACCCAGTACTTC.

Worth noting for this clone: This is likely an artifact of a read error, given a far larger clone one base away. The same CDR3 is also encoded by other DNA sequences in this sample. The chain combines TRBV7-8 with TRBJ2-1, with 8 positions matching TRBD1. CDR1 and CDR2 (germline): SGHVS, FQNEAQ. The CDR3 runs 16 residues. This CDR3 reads CASSPDRVSHYNEQFF. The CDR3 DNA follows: TGTGCCAGCAGCCCGGACAGGGTTTCCCACTATAATGAGCAATTCTTC.

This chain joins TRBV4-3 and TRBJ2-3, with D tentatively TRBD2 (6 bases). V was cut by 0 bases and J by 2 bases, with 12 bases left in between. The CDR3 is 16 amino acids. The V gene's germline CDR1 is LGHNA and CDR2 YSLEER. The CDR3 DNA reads TGCGCCAGCAGCCAAGAACTAGCTGTTGTCACAGATACGCAGTATTTT. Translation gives CASSQELAVVTDTQYF.

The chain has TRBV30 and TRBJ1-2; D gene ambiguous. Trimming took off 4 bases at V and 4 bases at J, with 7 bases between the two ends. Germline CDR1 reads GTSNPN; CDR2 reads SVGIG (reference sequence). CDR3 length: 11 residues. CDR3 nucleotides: TGTGCCTGGAAGACCCTCTATGGCTACACCTTC. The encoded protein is CAWKTLYGYTF.

The CDR3 bases are TGTGCCAGCCAACTCGGGAGCCGTAATGAAAAACTGTTTTTT. Residues: CASQLGSRNEKLFF. The chain is built from TRBV6-1 and TRBJ1-4; D gene ambiguous. This CDR3 has 14 amino acids. With 8 bases removed from V and 4 bases from J, the gap between germline ends came to 14 bases. CDR1 is MNHNS and CDR2 is SASEGT in the germline V gene.

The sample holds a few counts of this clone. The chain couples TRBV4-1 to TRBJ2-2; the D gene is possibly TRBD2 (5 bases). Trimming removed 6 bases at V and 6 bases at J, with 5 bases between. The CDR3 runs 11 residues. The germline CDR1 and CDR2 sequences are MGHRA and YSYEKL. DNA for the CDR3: TGCGCCAGCAGGGGAGCCGGGGAGCTGTTTTTT. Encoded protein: CASRGAGELFF.

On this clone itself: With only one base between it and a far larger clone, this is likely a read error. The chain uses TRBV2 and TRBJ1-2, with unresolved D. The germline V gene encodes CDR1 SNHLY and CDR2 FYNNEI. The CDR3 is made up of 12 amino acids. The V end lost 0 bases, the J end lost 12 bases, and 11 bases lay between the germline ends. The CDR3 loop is CASSEAALGHTF. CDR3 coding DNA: TGTGCCAGCAGTGAAGCGGCTTTGGGCCACACCTTC.

CDR3 sequence reads: CASSMYGLAESTDTQYF. As DNA, the CDR3 is TGTGCCAGTAGTATGTACGGACTAGCGGAGAGCACAGATACGCAGTATTTT. The chain has TRBV19 and TRBJ2-3; TRBD2 matches at 10 bases. The CDR3 contains 17 residues. The V gene's germline CDR1 is LNHDA and CDR2 SQIVND (reference sequence). After removal of 3 bases from V and 0 bases from J, the junction contained 6 bases not matched to a gene.